This record looks at one T cell receptor beta chain sequence and its context. The sample comes from a study of blood T cell repertoires in COVID-19. The CDR3 has 18 residues. With V trimmed by 3 bases and J by 2 bases, 15 bases remained unmatched. Germline V gene lookup returns CDR1 LNHDA and CDR2 SQIVND (reference sequence). The repertoire was sequenced with immunoSEQ multiplex PCR; TCRdb's copy has only in-frame clones and lacks some. The table includes around 85,000 clones, more than 85% detected once. This sequence joins TRBV19 and TRBJ1-1, with 7 positions matching TRBD1. The sequenced sample consisted of PBMCs or T cells enriched from blood (not recorded which). The clonotype comes from a woman aged 50 to 60 with acute COVID-19. For the CDR3, the DNA is TGTGCCAGTAGTATTAGGCGAGGGACAGAACCAAGAAACACTGAAGCTTTCTTT. Protein sequence: CASSIRRGTEPRNTEAFF.